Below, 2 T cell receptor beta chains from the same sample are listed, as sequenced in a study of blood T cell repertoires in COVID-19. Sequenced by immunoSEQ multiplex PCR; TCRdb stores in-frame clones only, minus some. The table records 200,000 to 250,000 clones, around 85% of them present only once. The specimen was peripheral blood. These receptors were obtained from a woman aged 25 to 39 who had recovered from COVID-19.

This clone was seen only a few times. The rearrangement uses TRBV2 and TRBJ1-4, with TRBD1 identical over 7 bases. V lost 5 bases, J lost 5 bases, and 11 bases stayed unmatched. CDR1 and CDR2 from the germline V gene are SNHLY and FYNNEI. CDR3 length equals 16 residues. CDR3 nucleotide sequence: TGTGCCAGCAGTTATCAACAACAGGACAGGAATGAAAAACTGTTTTTT. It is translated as CASSYQQQDRNEKLFF.

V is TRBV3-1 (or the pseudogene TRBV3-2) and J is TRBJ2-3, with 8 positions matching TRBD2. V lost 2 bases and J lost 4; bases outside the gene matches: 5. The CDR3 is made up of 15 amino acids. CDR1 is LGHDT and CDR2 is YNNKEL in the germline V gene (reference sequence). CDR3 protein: CASSQRGGGSDTQYF. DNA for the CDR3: TGTGCCAGCAGCCAACGGGGGGGCGGGTCAGATACGCAGTATTTT.